The text below deals with one T cell receptor (beta chain). What it binds is unknown. Each sample's input was approximately 270 ng genomic DNA, 35,000 to 40,000 genome equivalents. This entry is derived from a study of T cell clusters in autoimmune cytopenias. TRB was amplified by touch-down multiplex PCR, primer pools A and B combined. TCRdb reprocessed the multiplex PCR reads and reports one entry per CDR3 protein, with no DNA. The sample includes around 10,000 distinct CDR3 sequences. General study findings and limits: A dominant lymphoma-associated repertoire apparently masked the cluster-lack signature in secondary cytopenia versus chronic lymphocytic leukemia. Compared with active autoimmune hepatitis patients, healthy donors showed about 2.8-fold more exclusive TRB clusters. TRB repertoire shifts in secondary cytopenia and chronic lymphocytic leukemia mostly reflected lymphoma, not autoimmunity. Primary autoimmune cytopenia patients appeared to lack physiological T cell clusters present in healthy donors.

In germline, CDR1 is SGHDT, CDR2 YYEEEE. This CDR3 contains 19 residues. The receptor comes from a human donor with an autoimmune cytopenia or autoimmune hepatitis (not recorded which). The V and J genes are TRBV5-6 and TRBJ1-5; no DNA is available, so the TRBD1 call from TCRdb remains unchecked. The material sequenced was peripheral blood. CDR3 residues: CASSFSPGQGGGSNQPQHF.